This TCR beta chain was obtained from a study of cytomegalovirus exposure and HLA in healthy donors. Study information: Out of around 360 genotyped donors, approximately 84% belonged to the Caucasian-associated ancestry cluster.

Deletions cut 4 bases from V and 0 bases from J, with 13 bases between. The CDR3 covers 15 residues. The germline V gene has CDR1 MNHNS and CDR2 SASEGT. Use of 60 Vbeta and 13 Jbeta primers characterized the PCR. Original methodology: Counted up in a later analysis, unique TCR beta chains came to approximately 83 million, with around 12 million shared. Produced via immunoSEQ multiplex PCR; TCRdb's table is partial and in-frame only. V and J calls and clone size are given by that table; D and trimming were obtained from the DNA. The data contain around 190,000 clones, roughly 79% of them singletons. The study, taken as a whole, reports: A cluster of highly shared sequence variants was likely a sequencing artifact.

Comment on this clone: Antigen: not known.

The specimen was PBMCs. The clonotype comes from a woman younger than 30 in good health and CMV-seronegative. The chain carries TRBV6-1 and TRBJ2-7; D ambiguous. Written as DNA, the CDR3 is TGTGCCAGCAGTGGCTTCCTGACTGTCTCCTACGAGCAGTACTTC. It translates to CASSGFLTVSYEQYF.